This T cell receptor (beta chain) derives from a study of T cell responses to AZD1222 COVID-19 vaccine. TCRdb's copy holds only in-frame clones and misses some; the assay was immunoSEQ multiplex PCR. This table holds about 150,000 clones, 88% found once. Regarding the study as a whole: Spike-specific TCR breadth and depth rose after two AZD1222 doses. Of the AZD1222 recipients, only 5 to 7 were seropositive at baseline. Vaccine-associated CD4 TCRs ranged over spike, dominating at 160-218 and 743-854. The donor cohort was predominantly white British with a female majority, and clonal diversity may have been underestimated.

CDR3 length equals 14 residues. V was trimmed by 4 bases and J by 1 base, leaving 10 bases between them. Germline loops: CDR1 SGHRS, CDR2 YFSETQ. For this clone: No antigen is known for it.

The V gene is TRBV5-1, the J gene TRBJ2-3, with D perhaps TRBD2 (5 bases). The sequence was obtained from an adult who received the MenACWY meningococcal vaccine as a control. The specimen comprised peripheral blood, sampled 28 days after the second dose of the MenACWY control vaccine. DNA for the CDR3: TGCGCCAGCAGCGGGTGGACTGGCACAGATACGCAGTATTTT. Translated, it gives CASSGWTGTDTQYF.